Sequencing of this T cell receptor beta chain was carried out in a study of vaccination effects on CD4 cells after COVID-19. Study-level background: A few convalescent patients were sampled early and late after vaccination. The second dose preceded post-vaccine samples by a median of 72 days. Findings and caveats of the study: Clones of infection and vaccine origin contracted markedly late after vaccination.

Under the ViraFEST assay, PBMC were stimulated with viral peptide pools so that antigen-specific CD4+ T cells expanded. Sequencing was performed afterwards. When nine to ten days of culture had elapsed, CD4+ T cells were isolated. PCR confirmed that the person was infected with SARS-CoV-2 between March and December 2020. Of the BNT162b2 and mRNA-1273 vaccines, participants received two doses of one or the other. Both day 3 and day 7 saw half the medium replaced with IL-2 medium. Only in-frame clones appear in the TCRdb table, and some are missing; sequencing was by immunoSEQ multiplex PCR. The table has about 13,000 clones, around 67% seen once. Comments on this clone: As yet, its antigen is unknown.

Trimming left V 0 bases short and J 1 base short, with 11 bases between. The CDR3 spans 16 residues. Germline V gene data show CDR1 as SGHRS and CDR2 as YFSETQ. This receptor was identified in a human donor who had a prior SARS-CoV-2 infection. The J gene is TRBJ1-3, the V gene TRBV5-1; perhaps TRBD1 as D (6 bases). The material was CD4+ T cells from PBMCs cultured with HCoV-NL63 spike peptides, obtained after COVID-19 vaccination. The CDR3 is CASSLGYRASGNTIYF. The CDR3 DNA follows: TGCGCCAGCAGCTTGGGGTACAGGGCATCTGGAAACACCATATATTTT.